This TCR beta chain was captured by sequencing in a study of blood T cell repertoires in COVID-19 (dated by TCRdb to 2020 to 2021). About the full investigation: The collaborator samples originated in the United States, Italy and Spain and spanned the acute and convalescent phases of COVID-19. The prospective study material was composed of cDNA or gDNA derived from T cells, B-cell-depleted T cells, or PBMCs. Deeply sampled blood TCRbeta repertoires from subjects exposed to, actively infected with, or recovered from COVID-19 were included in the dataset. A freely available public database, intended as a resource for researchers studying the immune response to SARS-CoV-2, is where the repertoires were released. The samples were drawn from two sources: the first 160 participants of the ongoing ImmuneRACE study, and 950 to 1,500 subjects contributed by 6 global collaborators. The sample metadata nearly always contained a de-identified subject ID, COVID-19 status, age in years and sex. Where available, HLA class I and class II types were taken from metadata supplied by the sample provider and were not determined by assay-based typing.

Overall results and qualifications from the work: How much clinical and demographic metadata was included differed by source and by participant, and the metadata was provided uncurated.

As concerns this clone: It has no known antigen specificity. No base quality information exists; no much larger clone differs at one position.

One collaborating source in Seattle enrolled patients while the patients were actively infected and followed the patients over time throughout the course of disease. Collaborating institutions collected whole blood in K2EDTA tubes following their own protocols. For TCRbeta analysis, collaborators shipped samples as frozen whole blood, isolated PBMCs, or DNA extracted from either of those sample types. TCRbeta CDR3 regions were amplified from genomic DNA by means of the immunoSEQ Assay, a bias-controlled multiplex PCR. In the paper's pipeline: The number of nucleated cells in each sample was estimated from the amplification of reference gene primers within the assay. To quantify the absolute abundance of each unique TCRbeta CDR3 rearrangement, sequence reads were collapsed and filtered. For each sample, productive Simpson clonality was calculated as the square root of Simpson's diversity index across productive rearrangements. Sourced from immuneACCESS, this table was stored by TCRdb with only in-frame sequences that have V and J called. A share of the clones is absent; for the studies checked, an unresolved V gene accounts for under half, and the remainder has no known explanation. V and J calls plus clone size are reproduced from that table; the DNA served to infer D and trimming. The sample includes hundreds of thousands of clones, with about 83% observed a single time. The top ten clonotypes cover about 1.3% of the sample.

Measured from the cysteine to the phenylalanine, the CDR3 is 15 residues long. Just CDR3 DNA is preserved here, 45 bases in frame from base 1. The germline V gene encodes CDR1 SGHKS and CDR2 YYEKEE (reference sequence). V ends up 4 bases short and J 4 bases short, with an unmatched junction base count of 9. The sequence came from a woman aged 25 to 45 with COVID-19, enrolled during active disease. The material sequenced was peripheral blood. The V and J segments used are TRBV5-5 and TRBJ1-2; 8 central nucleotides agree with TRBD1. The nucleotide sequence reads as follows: TGTGCCAGCAGCGCCGGGACAGGATTACCCTATGGCTACACCTTC. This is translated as CASSAGTGLPYGYTF.